Following are 2 T cell receptor beta chains from one sample sequenced in a study of blood T cell repertoires in COVID-19. Sequencing used immunoSEQ multiplex PCR; TCRdb keeps in-frame clones, though not all of them. The data show under 300,000 clones, just over 90% seen once. Sequences were obtained from PBMCs or T cells enriched from blood (not recorded which). The source is a woman younger than 35 who had recovered from COVID-19.

The V and J genes are TRBV10-3 and TRBJ2-2, with 10 bases that match TRBD2. CDR3 size: 16 residues. V lost 4 bases, J lost 3 bases, and 5 bases stayed unmatched. In germline, CDR1 is ENHRY, CDR2 SYGVKD. Here the CDR3 reads CAISGAGGQDTGELFF. DNA of the CDR3: TGTGCCATCAGTGGAGCGGGGGGGCAGGACACCGGGGAGCTGTTTTTT.

The V gene is TRBV5-5, the J gene TRBJ1-1; D might be TRBD1 (6 bases). Germline V gives CDR1 SGHKS, CDR2 YYEKEE (reference sequence). V shed 4 bases and J shed 7 bases, with 14 bases lying between them. CDR3 length: 13 residues. CDR3 bases: TGTGCCAGCAGCGGCAGGGGATTCGGTGAAGCTTTCTTT. It yields the protein CASSGRGFGEAFF.